Presented here are 29 T cell receptor beta chains from one specimen sequenced in a study of naive and memory T cell subsets. Two oligonucleotides, mixed equimolar, formed the beta constant-region primer covering TRBC1 and TRBC2. Ligated cDNA was amplified by four rounds of PCR with nested alpha and beta constant-region primers and SP2. TCRdb re-called the UMI-ligation and nested PCR reads through MiXCR, storing one row per CDR3 protein. The sample has about 99,000 distinct CDR3 sequences, roughly 15% seen once. The antigens these receptors bind are not known. The study, taken as a whole, reports: A few larger clonotypes appeared in naive repertoires, especially CD8, possibly memory cells re-expressing CD45RA.

The specimen sequenced was naive CD8+ T cells from blood. The receptors here all came from a human donor in good health.

This clonotype has more than one count but fewer than ten. J is TRBJ2-7 and V is TRBV12-3 or TRBV12-4; TRBD1 matches at 10 bases. Losses at the gene ends were 5 bases for V and 5 bases for J; bases not matched to a gene: 6. This CDR3 contains 14 residues. CDR3 in amino acids: CASSTGQGVHEQYF. The DNA for the CDR3 is TGTGCCAGCAGTACCGGACAGGGGGTACACGAGCAGTACTTC.

This clonotype has only a few counts. This chain links TRBV19 with TRBJ2-7; TRBD2 matches 7 bases. V shed 6 bases and J 5 bases; nucleotides not matched to a gene: 7. The CDR3 has 13 residues. Germline V gene data show CDR1 as LNHDA and CDR2 as SQIVND (reference sequence). The CDR3 DNA reads as TGTGCCAGTAGAGGTCTGGGAGGGCACGAGCAGTACTTC. This gives the protein CASRGLGGHEQYF.

This clonotype appeared a few times. The chain employs TRBV4-3 and TRBJ1-1; D is unresolved. CDR1 is LGHNA and CDR2 is YSLEER in the germline V gene. This CDR3 spans 13 amino acids. V gave up 3 bases and J gave up 9 bases, with 14 bases separating them. DNA of the CDR3: TGCGCCAGCAGCCAGGCCCACGTCGGAAAAGCTTTCTTT. It translates to CASSQAHVGKAFF.

This clonotype was detected many times. V gene TRBV4-3 combines with J gene TRBJ1-4; the D gene is possibly TRBD1 (6 bases). The ends were cut back, 0 bases at V and 3 bases at J, with 11 bases in the middle. Germline loops: CDR1 LGHNA, CDR2 YSLEER. This CDR3 has 16 amino acids. The CDR3 bases are TGCGCCAGCAGCCAAGACTTGCAGGGGCCTAATGAAAAACTGTTTTTT. Translation: CASSQDLQGPNEKLFF.

In regard to this clonotype: A much larger clone lies a single base off, so this may be a read error. V usage is TRBV12-3 or TRBV12-4 and J usage is TRBJ2-3, with D possibly being TRBD1 or TRBD2 (6 bases each). Trimming left V 1 base short and J 4 bases short, with 15 bases between. This CDR3 is built from 16 residues. The DNA of the CDR3 is TGTGCCAGCAGTTTAGGAGTATCGGGGGCCCCAGATACGCAGTATTTT. This codes for CASSLGVSGAPDTQYF.

Only a few counts were recorded for this clonotype. The genes are TRBV6-2 or TRBV6-3 and TRBJ1-1; 9 bases fit TRBD1. This CDR3 comprises 16 residues. Looked up from germline, CDR1 is MNHEY and CDR2 is SVGEGT. V lost 5 bases, J lost 0 bases, and 7 bases stayed unmatched. CDR3 sequence: CASSLRGTGMNTEAFF. CDR3 DNA sequence: TGTGCCAGCAGTCTAAGGGGGACAGGGATGAACACTGAAGCTTTCTTT.

The chain is built from TRBV29-1 and TRBJ1-5; no clear D gene. Germline V gene lookup returns CDR1 SQVTM and CDR2 ANQGSEA. V lost 6 bases and J 10 bases, leaving 34 bases between the germline ends. The CDR3 totals 18 residues. This CDR3 reads CSVTYKWPGWDVPGPQHF. The CDR3 DNA is TGCAGCGTAACCTACAAATGGCCGGGATGGGATGTACCGGGCCCCCAGCATTTT.

This clonotype was picked up many times. The chain links TRBV6-2 or TRBV6-3 to TRBJ1-5, with D unclear. The V end lost 2 bases, the J end lost 0 bases, and 5 bases lay between the germline ends. Germline lookup yields CDR1 MNHEY and CDR2 SVGEGT. This CDR3 region has 14 residues. The CDR3 protein is CASSYDDSNQPQHF. CDR3 nucleotides: TGTGCCAGCAGTTACGACGATAGCAATCAGCCCCAGCATTTT.

This chain joins TRBV20-1 and TRBJ1-2, with D possibly matching TRBD1 (5 bases). The length of the CDR3 is 16 residues. V lost 0 bases, J lost 2 bases, and 16 bases lay in between. Germline V lookup: CDR1 DFQATT, CDR2 SNEGSKA (reference sequence). DNA for the CDR3: TGCAGTGCTAGAGAGCTCGCCCCAGGGCTAAACTATGGCTACACCTTC. This encodes CSARELAPGLNYGYTF.

The gene calls are TRBV7-8 and TRBJ2-7, with TRBD2 matching over 11 bases. Germline CDR1 SGHVS, CDR2 FQNEAQ. V was pared by 5 bases and J by 6 bases, with 9 bases of the junction left unmatched. The CDR3 has 15 residues. The CDR3 bases are TGTGCCAGCAGCCGCTATAGCGGGGGGGCCTCCGAGCAGTACTTC. The encoded protein is CASSRYSGGASEQYF.

This clonotype was seen more than once but under ten times. The rearrangement links TRBV13 to TRBJ2-4; weak D call: TRBD2 (6 bases). The ends were cut back, 5 bases at V and 1 base at J, with 12 bases in the middle. Germline V CDR1 and CDR2: PRHDT, FYEKMQ (reference sequence). The CDR3 sequence is 15 residues long. For the CDR3, the DNA is TGTGCCAGCAGCGAGGAGGGGTGGGCCAAAAACATTCAGTACTTC. Residues: CASSEEGWAKNIQYF.

This clonotype appeared many times. The chain carries TRBV19 and TRBJ2-7; TRBD2 agrees at 11 bases. The CDR3 is 14 amino acids. The V gene end was trimmed by 5 bases and the J gene end by 2 bases; junction bases not matched to a gene: 2. Germline loops: CDR1 LNHDA, CDR2 SQIVND (reference sequence). CDR3 protein: CASSLTSGAYEQYF. Written as DNA, the CDR3 is TGTGCCAGTAGTCTGACTAGCGGGGCCTACGAGCAGTACTTC.

This rearrangement joins TRBV10-2 to TRBJ2-3, with 10 positions matching TRBD2. From germline, CDR1 is WSHSY and CDR2 SAAADI. The CDR3 runs 14 residues. Unmatched junction bases numbered 8, after V lost 4 bases and J lost 10 bases. The CDR3: CASSGGASGSAQYF. CDR3 DNA sequence: TGCGCCAGCAGTGGAGGGGCTAGCGGGAGCGCGCAGTATTTT.

This clonotype has just a few counts. The chain combines TRBV4-1 with TRBJ1-2, with no clear D. Germline V gives CDR1 MGHRA, CDR2 YSYEKL. The CDR3 sequence is 17 residues long. V was trimmed by 4 bases and J by 1 base, leaving 19 bases between them. DNA of the CDR3: TGCGCCAGCAGCCTCTTCTCTATCCAACGAGATAACTATGGCTACACCTTC. Translated, it gives CASSLFSIQRDNYGYTF.

This clonotype was seen a handful of times. The chain joins TRBV4-3 to TRBJ1-4, with D maybe TRBD1 (5 bases). This CDR3 has 16 amino acids. Trimming removed 0 bases from V and 3 bases from J, with 11 bases in between. The V gene's germline CDR1 is LGHNA and CDR2 YSLEER. The chain's CDR3 is CASSQDLGRANEKLFF. The CDR3 DNA reads TGCGCCAGCAGCCAAGATCTAGGCAGGGCTAATGAAAAACTGTTTTTT.

This clonotype occurred many times. This rearrangement joins TRBV20-1 to TRBJ2-1; D is undetermined. V was cut by 0 bases and J by 9 bases, with 9 bases left in between. Germline-derived CDR1 and CDR2 are DFQATT and SNEGSKA (reference sequence). This CDR3 is 12 amino acids long. The CDR3 DNA reads as TGCAGTGCTAGAGATCTGGGGATTGAGCAGTTCTTC. Its translation: CSARDLGIEQFF.

The CDR3 bases are TGTGCCAGCAGCGGGGATTGGACTGAAGCTTTCTTT. It is translated as CASSGDWTEAFF. This chain uses TRBV5-6 with TRBJ1-1; D gene ambiguous. CDR1 and CDR2 (germline): SGHDT, YYEEEE. V was cut by 4 bases and J by 5 bases, with 9 bases left in between. CDR3 length equals 12 residues.

This clonotype was observed a few times. V and J are TRBV4-1 and TRBJ2-7; the match to TRBD1 covers 7 bases. The germline V gene has CDR1 MGHRA and CDR2 YSYEKL. This CDR3 comprises 15 residues. V lost 5 bases to trimming and J lost 7 bases; unmatched junction nucleotides: 14. This chain's CDR3 is CASSIRDSGWGEQYF. CDR3 DNA sequence: TGCGCCAGCAGCATACGGGACAGCGGTTGGGGGGAGCAGTACTTC.

This clonotype turned up a few times. The V call is TRBV28, the J call TRBJ2-3; D is uncertain. The CDR3 sequence is 12 residues long. V was pared by 8 bases and J by 3 bases, with 9 bases between. Germline-derived CDR1 and CDR2 are MDHEN and SYDVKM. The CDR3 nucleotides are TGTGCCAGCGGTGAAGAGACAGATACGCAGTATTTT. It yields the protein CASGEETDTQYF.

This clonotype was seen at least ten times. The chain has TRBV13 and TRBJ2-7; no clear D. In germline, CDR1 is PRHDT, CDR2 FYEKMQ (reference sequence). The CDR3 consists of 14 residues. The germline V and J ends were trimmed by 0 bases and 5 bases, with 11 bases remaining between them. In nucleotides, the CDR3 is TGTGCCAGCAGCTTAGGGGGCGCGGTCCACGAGCAGTACTTC. This sequence encodes CASSLGGAVHEQYF.

This clonotype came up a few times. The chain combines TRBV6-5 with TRBJ2-5; perhaps TRBD1 as D (5 bases). Germline CDR1 MNHEY, CDR2 SVGAGI. The CDR3 spans 20 residues. V was clipped by 0 bases and J by 1 base, with 24 bases between them. CDR3 loop: CASSYSSHPRTREAQETQYF. Written as DNA, the CDR3 is TGTGCCAGCAGTTACTCGTCCCACCCTCGGACAAGGGAAGCCCAAGAGACCCAGTACTTC.

The rearrangement joins TRBV30 to TRBJ2-2; no reliable D call. This CDR3 has 13 amino acids. V was clipped by 2 bases and J by 0 bases, with 4 bases between them. CDR1 and CDR2 from the germline V gene are GTSNPN and SVGIG (reference sequence). Here the CDR3 DNA reads TGTGCCTGGAGTCACACGAACACCGGGGAGCTGTTTTTT. It translates to CAWSHTNTGELFF.

This clonotype was counted only a few times. The chain uses TRBV11-1 and TRBJ2-7; D is undetermined. The V gene's germline CDR1 is SGHAT and CDR2 FQDESV (reference sequence). The CDR3 totals 13 residues. Trimming removed 2 bases from V and 3 bases from J, with 8 bases in between. The CDR3 sequence is CASSLTMSYEQYF. DNA of the CDR3: TGTGCCAGCAGCTTAACAATGAGCTACGAGCAGTACTTC.

This clonotype was counted a few times. V is TRBV7-3 and J is TRBJ1-6; D may be TRBD1 (5 bases). The CDR3 is 16 amino acids. V was cut by 0 bases and J by 7 bases, with 13 bases left in between. Germline V gene lookup returns CDR1 SGHTA and CDR2 FQGTGA. For the CDR3, the DNA is TGTGCCAGCAGCTTAACGGCGCAGGGATGGAATTCACCCCTCCACTTT. This sequence encodes CASSLTAQGWNSPLHF.

This clonotype was picked up a small number of times. The rearrangement links TRBV27 to TRBJ1-5; D ambiguous. Germline V CDR1 and CDR2: MNHEY, SMNVEV (reference sequence). The length of the CDR3 is 14 residues. The germline V and J ends were trimmed by 1 base and 7 bases, with 11 bases remaining between them. The CDR3 DNA sequence: TGTGCCAGCAGTTTATATAGGGCAGGCCAGCCCCAGCATTTT. Translation: CASSLYRAGQPQHF.

This clonotype was seen a few times. The J gene is TRBJ2-3, the V gene TRBV12-3 or TRBV12-4; unclear D gene. V was clipped by 5 bases and J by 5 bases, with 8 bases between them. There are 12 residues in the CDR3. The CDR3 bases are TGTGCCAGCAGTCAGTTCGGAGATACGCAGTATTTT. Translation gives CASSQFGDTQYF.

This clonotype has a single count. The chain joins TRBV24-1 to TRBJ2-3, with TRBD2 matching over 9 bases. The CDR3 runs 15 residues. Germline V gene sequence: CDR1 KGHDR, CDR2 SFDVKD. The trim removed 4 bases at V and 1 base at J, leaving 2 bases unmatched. This CDR3 reads CATSDWTSGTDTQYF. Written as DNA, the CDR3 is TGTGCCACCAGTGACTGGACTAGCGGCACAGATACGCAGTATTTT.

This chain connects TRBV4-1 to TRBJ1-4; no clear D gene. This CDR3 spans 16 amino acids. Trimming stripped 1 base from V and 2 bases from J, with 11 bases between. Germline lookup yields CDR1 MGHRA and CDR2 YSYEKL. CDR3 protein: CASSQGTPRTNEKLFF. The CDR3 region has the DNA TGCGCCAGCAGCCAAGGTACCCCTCGGACTAATGAAAAACTGTTTTTT.

The chain links TRBV7-8 to TRBJ2-3, with no clear D. V gave up 5 bases and J gave up 4 bases, with 10 bases separating them. This CDR3 spans 13 amino acids. Germline assignment: CDR1 SGHVS and CDR2 FQNEAQ. The CDR3 DNA reads as TGTGCCAGCAGCCCCCGTGTGGCAGATACGCAGTATTTT. Its translation is CASSPRVADTQYF.